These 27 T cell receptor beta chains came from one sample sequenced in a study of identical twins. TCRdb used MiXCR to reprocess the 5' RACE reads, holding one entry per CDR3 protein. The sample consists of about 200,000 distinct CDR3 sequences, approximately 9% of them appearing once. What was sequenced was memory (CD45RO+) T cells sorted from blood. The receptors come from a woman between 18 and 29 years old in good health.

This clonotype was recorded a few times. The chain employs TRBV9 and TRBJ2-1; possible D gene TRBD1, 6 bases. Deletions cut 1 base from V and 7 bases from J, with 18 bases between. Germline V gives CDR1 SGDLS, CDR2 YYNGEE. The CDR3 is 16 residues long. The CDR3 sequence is CASSVWGRGYENEQFF. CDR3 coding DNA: TGTGCCAGCAGCGTATGGGGCAGGGGTTACGAGAATGAGCAGTTCTTC.

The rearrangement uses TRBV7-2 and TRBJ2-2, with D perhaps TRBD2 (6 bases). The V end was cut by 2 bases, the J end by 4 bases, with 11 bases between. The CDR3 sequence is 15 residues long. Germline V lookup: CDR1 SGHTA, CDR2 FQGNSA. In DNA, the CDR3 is TGTGCCAGCAGCTTAATCGGGGGTGGCACCGGGGAGCTGTTTTTT. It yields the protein CASSLIGGGTGELFF.

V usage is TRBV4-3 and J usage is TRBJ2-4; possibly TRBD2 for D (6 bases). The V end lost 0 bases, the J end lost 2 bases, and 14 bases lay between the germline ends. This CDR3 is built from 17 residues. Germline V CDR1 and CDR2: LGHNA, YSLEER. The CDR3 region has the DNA TGCGCCAGCAGCCAAGAGGGGGGTCGAGGCCCCAAAAACATTCAGTACTTC. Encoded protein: CASSQEGGRGPKNIQYF.

As DNA, the CDR3 is TGCGCCAGACGCAAAGGAGGGGAATATGAGGATGAGCAGTTCTTC. Amino acids: CARRKGGEYEDEQFF. This rearrangement joins TRBV5-1 to TRBJ2-1; possibly TRBD2 for D (6 bases). The CDR3 runs to 15 residues. The V end lost 8 bases, the J end lost 8 bases, and 23 bases lay between the germline ends. Germline CDR1 and CDR2: SGHRS and YFSETQ. The full variable domain, with the rest looked up from reference TRBV5-1 and TRBJ2-1, is KAGVTQTPRYLIKTRGQQVTLSCSPISGHRSVSWYQQTPGQGLQFLFEYFSETQRNKGNFPGRFSGRQFSNSRSEMNVSTLELGDSALYLCARRKGGEYEDEQFFGPGTRLTVL.

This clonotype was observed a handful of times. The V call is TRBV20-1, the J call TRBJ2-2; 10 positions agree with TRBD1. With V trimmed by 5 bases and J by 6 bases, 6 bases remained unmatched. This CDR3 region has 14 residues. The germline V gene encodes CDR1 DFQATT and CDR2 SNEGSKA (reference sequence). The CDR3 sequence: CSASDRGRAGELFF. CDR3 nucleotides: TGCAGTGCTTCGGACAGGGGGAGGGCCGGGGAGCTGTTTTTT.

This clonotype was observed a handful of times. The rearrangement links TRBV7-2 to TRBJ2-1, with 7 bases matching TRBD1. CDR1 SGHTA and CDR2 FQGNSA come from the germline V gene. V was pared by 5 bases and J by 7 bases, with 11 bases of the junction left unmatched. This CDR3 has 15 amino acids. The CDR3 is CASSPSRGRSNEQFF. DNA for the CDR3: TGTGCCAGCAGCCCAAGTAGGGGGCGGTCAAATGAGCAGTTCTTC.

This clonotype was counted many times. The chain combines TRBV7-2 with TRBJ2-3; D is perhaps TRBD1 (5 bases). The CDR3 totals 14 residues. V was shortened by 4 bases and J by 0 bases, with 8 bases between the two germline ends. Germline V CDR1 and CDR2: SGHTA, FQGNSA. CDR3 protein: CASSYDSSTDTQYF. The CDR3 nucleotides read TGTGCCAGCAGCTACGACAGTAGCACAGATACGCAGTATTTT.

In nucleotides, the CDR3 is TGTGCCTGGGGATTGACAGACTACAATGAGCAGTTCTTC. This sequence encodes CAWGLTDYNEQFF. This chain uses TRBV30 with TRBJ2-1, with D possibly matching TRBD1 (5 bases). V dropped 5 bases and J dropped 3 bases, with 11 bases sitting between them. Germline values: CDR1 GTSNPN, CDR2 SVGIG (reference sequence). The CDR3 sequence is 13 residues long.

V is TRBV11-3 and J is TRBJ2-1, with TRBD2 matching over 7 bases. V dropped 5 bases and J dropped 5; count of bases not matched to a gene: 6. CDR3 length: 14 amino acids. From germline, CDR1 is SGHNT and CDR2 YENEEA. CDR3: CASSRGGSDNEQFF. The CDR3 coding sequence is TGTGCCAGCAGCCGCGGGGGATCCGACAATGAGCAGTTCTTC.

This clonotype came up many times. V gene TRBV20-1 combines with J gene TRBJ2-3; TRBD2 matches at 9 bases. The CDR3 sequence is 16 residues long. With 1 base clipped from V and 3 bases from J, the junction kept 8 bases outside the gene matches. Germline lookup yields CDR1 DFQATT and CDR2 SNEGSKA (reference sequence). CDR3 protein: CSARARGGARTDTQYF. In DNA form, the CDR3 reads TGCAGTGCTAGAGCGCGGGGGGGGGCCCGGACAGATACGCAGTATTTT.

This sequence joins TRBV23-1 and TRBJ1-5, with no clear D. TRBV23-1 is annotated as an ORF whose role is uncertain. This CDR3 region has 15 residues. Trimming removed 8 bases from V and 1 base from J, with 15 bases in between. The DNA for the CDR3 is TGCGCCAGCGGGCGTCGCACCTACAGCAATCAGCCCCAGCATTTT. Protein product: CASGRRTYSNQPQHF.

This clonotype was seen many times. The CDR3 region is CSAKIDEQFF. The DNA of the CDR3 is TGCAGTGCTAAAATTGATGAGCAGTTCTTC. The chain combines TRBV20-1 with TRBJ2-1; D gene uncertain. The germline V and J ends were trimmed by 4 bases and 8 bases, with 6 bases remaining between them. Germline-derived CDR1 and CDR2 are DFQATT and SNEGSKA (reference sequence). CDR3 size: 10 residues.

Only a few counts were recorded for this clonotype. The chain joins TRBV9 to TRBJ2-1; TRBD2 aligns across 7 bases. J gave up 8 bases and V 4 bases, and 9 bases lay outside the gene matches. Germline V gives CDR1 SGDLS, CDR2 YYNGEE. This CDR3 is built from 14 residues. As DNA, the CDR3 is TGTGCCAGCAGCACCGGACTAGTTTTCCATGAGCAGTTCTTC. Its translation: CASSTGLVFHEQFF.

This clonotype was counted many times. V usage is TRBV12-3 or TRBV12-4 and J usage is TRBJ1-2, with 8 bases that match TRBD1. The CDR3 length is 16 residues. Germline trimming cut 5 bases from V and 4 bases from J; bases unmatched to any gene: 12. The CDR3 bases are TGTGCCAGCAGTCCCTCCAATGTCAGGGGGCTCTATGGCTACACCTTC. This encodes CASSPSNVRGLYGYTF.

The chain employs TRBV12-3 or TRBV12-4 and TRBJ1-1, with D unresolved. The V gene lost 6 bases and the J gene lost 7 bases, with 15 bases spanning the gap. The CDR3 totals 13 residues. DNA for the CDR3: TGTGCCAGCAGCACCCCGGTGACGGATGAAGCTTTCTTT. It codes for CASSTPVTDEAFF.

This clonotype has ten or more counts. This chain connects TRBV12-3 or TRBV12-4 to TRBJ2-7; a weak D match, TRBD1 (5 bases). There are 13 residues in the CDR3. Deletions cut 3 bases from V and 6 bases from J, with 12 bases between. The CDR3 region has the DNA TGTGCCAGCAGTTTCCTCAGGGCCGCCGAGCAGTACTTC. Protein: CASSFLRAAEQYF.

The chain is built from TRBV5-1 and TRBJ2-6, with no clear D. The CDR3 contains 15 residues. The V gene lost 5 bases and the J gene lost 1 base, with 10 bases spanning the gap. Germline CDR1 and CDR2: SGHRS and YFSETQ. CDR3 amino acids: CASRFYGSGANVLTF. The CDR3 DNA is TGCGCCAGCAGATTCTATGGGTCTGGGGCCAACGTCCTGACTTTC.

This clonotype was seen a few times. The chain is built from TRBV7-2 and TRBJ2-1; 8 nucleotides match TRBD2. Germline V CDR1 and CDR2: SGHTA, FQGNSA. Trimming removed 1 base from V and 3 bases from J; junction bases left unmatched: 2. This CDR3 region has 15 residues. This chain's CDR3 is CASSLDSGSYNEQFF. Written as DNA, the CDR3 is TGTGCCAGCAGCTTAGACAGCGGGAGCTACAATGAGCAGTTCTTC.

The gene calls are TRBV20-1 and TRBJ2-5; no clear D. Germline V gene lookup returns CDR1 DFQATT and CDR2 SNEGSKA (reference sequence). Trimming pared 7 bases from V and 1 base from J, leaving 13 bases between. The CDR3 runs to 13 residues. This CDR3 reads CSGGSWGQETQYF. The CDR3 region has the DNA TGCAGTGGGGGTAGCTGGGGCCAAGAGACCCAGTACTTC.

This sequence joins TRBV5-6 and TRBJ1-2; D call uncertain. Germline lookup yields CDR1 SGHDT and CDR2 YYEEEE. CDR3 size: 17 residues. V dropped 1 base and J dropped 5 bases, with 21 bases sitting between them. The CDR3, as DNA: TGTGCCAGCAGCTTGCAAAGCACCAGGCTTTCGGGGTATGGCTACACCTTC. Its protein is CASSLQSTRLSGYGYTF.

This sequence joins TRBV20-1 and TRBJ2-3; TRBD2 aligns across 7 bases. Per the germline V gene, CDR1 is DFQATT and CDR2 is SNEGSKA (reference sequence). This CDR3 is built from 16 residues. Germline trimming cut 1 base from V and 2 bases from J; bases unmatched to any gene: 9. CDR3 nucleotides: TGCAGTGCTAGAGGTGGAAAAGCGGGGCCCACAGATACGCAGTATTTT. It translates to CSARGGKAGPTDTQYF.

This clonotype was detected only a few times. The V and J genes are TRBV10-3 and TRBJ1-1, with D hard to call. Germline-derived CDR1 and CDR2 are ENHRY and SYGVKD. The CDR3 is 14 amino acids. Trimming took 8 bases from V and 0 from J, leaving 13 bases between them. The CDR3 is CAIASNPMNTEAFF. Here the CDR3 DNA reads TGTGCCATCGCCAGTAACCCCATGAACACTGAAGCTTTCTTT.

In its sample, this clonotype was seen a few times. The CDR3: CSAIGRSSPLYGYTF. In DNA, the CDR3 is TGCAGTGCTATCGGGAGATCGTCCCCGCTTTATGGCTACACCTTC. The V call is TRBV20-1, the J call TRBJ1-2; D is ambiguous. The CDR3 has 15 residues. Germline loops: CDR1 DFQATT, CDR2 SNEGSKA (reference sequence). V was pared by 4 bases and J by 5 bases, with 20 bases between.

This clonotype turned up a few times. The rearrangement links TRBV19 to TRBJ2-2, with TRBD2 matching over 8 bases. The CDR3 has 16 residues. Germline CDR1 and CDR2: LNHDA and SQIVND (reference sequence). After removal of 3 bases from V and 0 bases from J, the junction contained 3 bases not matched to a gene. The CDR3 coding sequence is TGTGCCAGTAGTATGTATAGCGGGACGAACACCGGGGAGCTGTTTTTT. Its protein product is CASSMYSGTNTGELFF.

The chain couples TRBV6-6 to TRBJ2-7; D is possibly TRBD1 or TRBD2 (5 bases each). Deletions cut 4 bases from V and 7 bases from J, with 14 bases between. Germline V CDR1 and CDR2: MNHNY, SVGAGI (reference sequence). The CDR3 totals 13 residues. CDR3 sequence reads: CASSSRDLSEQYF. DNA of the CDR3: TGTGCCAGCAGTTCCAGGGACCTTTCTGAGCAGTACTTC.

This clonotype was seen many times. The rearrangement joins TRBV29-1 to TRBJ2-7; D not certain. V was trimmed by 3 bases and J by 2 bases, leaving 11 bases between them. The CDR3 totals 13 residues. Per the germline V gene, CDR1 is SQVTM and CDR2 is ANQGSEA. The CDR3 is CSVEAGAPYEQYF. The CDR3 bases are TGCAGCGTTGAGGCAGGAGCCCCCTACGAGCAGTACTTC.

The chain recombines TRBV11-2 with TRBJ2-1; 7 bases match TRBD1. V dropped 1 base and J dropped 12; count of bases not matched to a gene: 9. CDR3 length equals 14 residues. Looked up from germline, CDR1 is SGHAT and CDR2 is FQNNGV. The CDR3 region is CASSLVIDGTAQFF. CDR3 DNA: TGTGCCAGCAGCTTAGTTATTGATGGGACAGCGCAGTTCTTC. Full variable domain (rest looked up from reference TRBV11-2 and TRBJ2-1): EAGVAQSPRYKIIEKRQSVAFWCNPISGHATLYWYQQILGQGPKLLIQFQNNGVVDDSQLPKDRFSAERLKGVDSTLKIQPAKLEDSAVYLCASSLVIDGTAQFFGPGTRLTVL.